The T cell receptor (beta chain) under discussion was sequenced for a study of control samples from healthy donors and cancer patients (dated by TCRdb to about 2020). Library preparation used the immunoSEQ multiplex PCR assay. In its TCRdb copy, this immuneACCESS table keeps in-frame sequences only and misses some clones. Where compared with another copy, unresolved V genes explain less than half of these, and the others have no known cause. A total of around 190,000 clones appear in this sample, around 89% of them only once. Around 1.5% of the sample goes to the ten largest clones. The junction carries 16 bases between V and J, which are trimmed by 2 bases and 11 bases respectively. CDR1 and CDR2, per the germline V gene (reference sequence), are MNHEY and SMNVEV. The CDR3 goes from the cysteine to the phenylalanine over 14 residues. CDR3 DNA is the only sequence kept; it has 42 bases, read in frame from the first base.

Comments on this clone: The antigen this receptor binds is unknown. Qualities for individual bases were not recorded, and no much larger clone is one base off.

The specimen was blood. The chain is made from TRBV27 and TRBJ2-4; confidence is insufficient to name the D gene. The receptor comes from a woman in her 50s in good health. DNA sequence: TGTGCCAGCAGTTTACCCCCCTCAAAAACCCTTCAGTACTTC. Protein translation: CASSLPPSKTLQYF.